These 5 T cell receptor beta chains were all obtained from the same sample, sequenced in a study of CD8+ T cells in alopecia areata. Documented treatment: oral pan-JAK inhibitor, 5-10 mg twice daily. Sequencing relied on a cDNA template that was reverse transcribed from extracted RNA. The protocol was immunoSEQ multiplex PCR, while the TCRdb copy is restricted to in-frame clones and leaves out a portion. The data hold 190,000 or so clones, with around 58% observed a single time. Source: CD8+ T cells sorted from blood, taken at week 24, from a patient treated with tofacitinib. These receptors were obtained from a human donor with alopecia areata.

The gene calls are TRBV30 and TRBJ1-1, with D unresolved. CDR3 length: 9 amino acids. Germline values: CDR1 GTSNPN, CDR2 SVGIG (reference sequence). Here the CDR3 DNA reads TGTTCCTCAAGCACTGAAGCTTTCTTT. Its protein product is CSSSTEAFF.

The chain is built from TRBV13 and TRBJ1-1, with no clear D. The length of the CDR3 is 13 residues. Trimming removed 1 base at V and 4 bases at J, with 7 bases between. Germline V gene sequence: CDR1 PRHDT, CDR2 FYEKMQ (reference sequence). As DNA, the CDR3 is TGTGCCAGCAGCTTAGAGCCAGTCACTGAAGCTTTCTTT. Translated, it gives CASSLEPVTEAFF. The full variable domain, completed using reference TRBV13 and TRBJ1-1, is AAGVIQSPRHLIKEKRETATLKCYPIPRHDTVYWYQQGPGQDPQFLISFYEKMQSDKGSIPDRFSAQQFSDYHSELNMSSLELGDSALYFCASSLEPVTEAFFGQGTRLTVV.

CDR3 bases: TGCGCCAGCAGCTTGAACAGGGACAAGTACTCACCCCTCCACTTT. It codes for CASSLNRDKYSPLHF. V and J are TRBV5-1 and TRBJ1-6; a weak D match, TRBD1 (6 bases). Trimming shortened V by 1 base and J by 10 bases, and 15 bases separated the two germline ends. The germline V gene has CDR1 SGHRS and CDR2 YFSETQ. This CDR3 is 15 amino acids long.

The chain has TRBV10-3 and TRBJ2-7, with D tentatively TRBD1 (6 bases). The CDR3 covers 14 residues. Germline-derived CDR1 and CDR2 are ENHRY and SYGVKD. V lost 6 bases and J 3 bases, leaving 15 bases between the germline ends. This CDR3 reads CAIRQGQGVYEQYF. The CDR3 nucleotides are TGTGCCATCAGACAGGGCCAAGGAGTCTACGAGCAGTACTTC.

The gene calls are TRBV27 and TRBJ2-7; TRBD1 aligns across 9 bases. V trimming: 2 bases; J trimming: 6 bases; junction bases outside the gene matches: 5. This CDR3 comprises 14 residues. Germline V gene data show CDR1 as MNHEY and CDR2 as SMNVEV (reference sequence). The CDR3 region has the DNA TGTGCCAGCAGTTTAAGGGGACAGGGTGCCGAGCAGTACTTC. Its protein is CASSLRGQGAEQYF.